Following are 16 T cell receptor beta chains from one sample sequenced in a study of blood T cell repertoires in COVID-19. Assay: immunoSEQ multiplex PCR; the TCRdb copy retains only in-frame clones and omits some. The data hold almost 250,000 clones, with roughly 86% observed a single time. The material sequenced was peripheral blood. These TCRs come from a woman aged 55-70 years who had recovered from COVID-19.

CDR3: CAISFQGATEAFF. In DNA, the CDR3 is TGTGCCATCAGTTTTCAGGGGGCCACTGAAGCTTTCTTT. V is TRBV10-3 and J is TRBJ1-1; the match to TRBD1 covers 8 bases. After removal of 5 bases from V and 4 bases from J, the junction contained 3 bases not matched to a gene. Germline V gene sequence: CDR1 ENHRY, CDR2 SYGVKD. This CDR3 is built from 13 residues.

The chain links TRBV4-1 to TRBJ2-5, with D perhaps matching TRBD2 (7 bases). CDR3 length equals 15 residues. V lost 0 bases to trimming and J lost 7 bases, with 15 bases between them. Germline loops: CDR1 MGHRA, CDR2 YSYEKL. CDR3 protein: CASSQDLGGGGTQYF. The DNA for the CDR3 is TGCGCCAGCAGCCAAGATCTGGGGGGAGGGGGGACCCAGTACTTC.

This clone showed up just a few times. The chain recombines TRBV28 with TRBJ1-2, with 9 bases fitting TRBD1. Germline V gene sequence: CDR1 MDHEN, CDR2 SYDVKM. The CDR3 consists of 13 residues. The trim removed 6 bases at V and 7 bases at J, leaving 6 bases unmatched. CDR3 nucleotides: TGTGCCAGCAGCCCACAGGGGGCTCCTGGCTACACCTTC. Translation gives CASSPQGAPGYTF.

The chain links TRBV19 to TRBJ1-2, with D perhaps matching TRBD1 (5 bases). Germline-derived CDR1 and CDR2 are LNHDA and SQIVND (reference sequence). The CDR3 has 11 residues. V was clipped by 6 bases and J by 6 bases, with 8 bases between them. The CDR3 here is CASSLRDGYTF. The CDR3 DNA sequence: TGTGCCAGTAGCCTCAGGGATGGCTACACCTTC.

This clone has only one observation. The CDR3 spells CASSFGGGVIYEQYF. CDR3 sequence (DNA): TGTGCCAGCAGTTTCGGCGGGGGGGTCATCTACGAGCAGTACTTC. This rearrangement joins TRBV28 to TRBJ2-7; the match to TRBD2 covers 9 bases. This CDR3 spans 15 amino acids. The J segment lost 3 bases and the V segment lost 3 bases, leaving 6 bases of the junction unmatched. The germline V gene has CDR1 MDHEN and CDR2 SYDVKM.

The chain uses TRBV3-1 (or the pseudogene TRBV3-2) and TRBJ1-1; D is unresolved. The germline CDR1 and CDR2 sequences are LGHDT and YNNKEL (reference sequence). Deletions cut 4 bases from V and 4 bases from J, with 7 bases between. The CDR3 sequence is 12 residues long. CDR3: CASSLSVTEAFF. CDR3 nucleotide sequence: TGTGCCAGCAGCCTCTCGGTCACTGAAGCTTTCTTT.

This clone was recorded only once. The chain recombines TRBV6-5 with TRBJ1-6; maybe TRBD1 (6 bases). V shed 6 bases and J shed 8 bases, with 17 bases lying between them. The CDR3 spans 15 residues. Germline V gene lookup returns CDR1 MNHEY and CDR2 SVGAGI. The CDR3: CASRGRGLGDSPLHF. The CDR3 DNA is TGTGCCAGCAGGGGCAGGGGTTTGGGTGATTCACCCCTCCACTTT.

The rearrangement links TRBV5-1 to TRBJ1-5; no reliable D call. Germline CDR1 and CDR2: SGHRS and YFSETQ. This CDR3 region has 13 residues. The ends were cut back, 0 bases at V and 4 bases at J, with 5 bases in the middle. The CDR3 coding sequence is TGCGCCAGCAGCTTGGGACAAAATCAGCCCCAGCATTTT. Its translation: CASSLGQNQPQHF. Looking up the rest from reference TRBV5-1 and TRBJ1-5 gives the full variable domain: KAGVTQTPRYLIKTRGQQVTLSCSPISGHRSVSWYQQTPGQGLQFLFEYFSETQRNKGNFPGRFSGRQFSNSRSEMNVSTLELGDSALYLCASSLGQNQPQHFGDGTRLSIL.

The chain couples TRBV4-3 to TRBJ2-3, with a tentative D call TRBD2 (5 bases). The CDR3 spans 15 residues. V was clipped by 0 bases and J by 2 bases, with 9 bases between them. CDR1 LGHNA and CDR2 YSLEER come from the germline V gene. The CDR3 region has the DNA TGCGCCAGCAGCCAAGATCCCGACTACACAGATACGCAGTATTTT. It encodes CASSQDPDYTDTQYF.

The chain's CDR3 is CASSSLRVNEQFF. In DNA, the CDR3 is TGTGCCAGCAGTTCCCTCAGGGTAAATGAGCAGTTCTTC. V gene TRBV27 combines with J gene TRBJ2-1; perhaps TRBD1 as D (5 bases). The CDR3 runs 13 residues. Germline values: CDR1 MNHEY, CDR2 SMNVEV (reference sequence). The V end lost 4 bases, the J end lost 7 bases, and 11 bases lay between the germline ends.

Only one count was recorded for this clone. The CDR3, as DNA: TGTGCCAGCAGCCAAGCCCTAGCAACCGATACGCAGTATTTT. This gives the protein CASSQALATDTQYF. The V call is TRBV3-1 (or the pseudogene TRBV3-2), the J call TRBJ2-3; D possibly corresponds to TRBD2 (5 bases). Per germline, CDR1 LGHDT and CDR2 YNNKEL (reference sequence). The CDR3 is made up of 14 amino acids. V was clipped by 1 base and J by 6 bases, with 11 bases between them.

The chain couples TRBV5-1 to TRBJ2-2, with 8 bases identical to TRBD2. The V segment lost 7 bases and the J segment 6 bases; nucleotides outside the gene matches: 5. Germline V gene sequence: CDR1 SGHRS, CDR2 YFSETQ. The CDR3 covers 13 residues. The CDR3 protein is CASQAGGPGELFF. The CDR3 DNA sequence: TGCGCCAGCCAGGCGGGGGGCCCCGGGGAGCTGTTTTTT.

A note on this clone: Relative to the germline gene, one junction end is altered; a read error may explain this. The J gene is TRBJ2-5, the V gene TRBV7-2, with D possibly matching TRBD2 (6 bases). Germline-derived CDR1 and CDR2 are SGHTA and FQGNSA. The CDR3 spans 14 residues. The CDR3 loop reads CASSLDPSSAGNDF. Written as DNA, the CDR3 is TGTGCCAGCAGCTTAGATCCCTCTTCCGCGGGGAATGACTTC.

This clone showed up just once. The rearrangement links TRBV7-9 to TRBJ1-6, with TRBD1 identical over 7 bases. Germline V lookup: CDR1 SEHNR, CDR2 FQNEAQ (reference sequence). Unmatched junction bases numbered 9, after V lost 6 bases and J lost 7 bases. The CDR3 contains 15 residues. CDR3 loop: CASRKQGKVNSPLHF. In DNA form, the CDR3 reads TGTGCCAGCAGGAAACAGGGGAAAGTCAATTCACCCCTCCACTTT.

To note about this clone: An end of the junction does not agree with germline; a read error may underlie this. The chain links TRBV7-7 to TRBJ1-3; no reliable D call. The V gene's germline CDR1 is SSHAT and CDR2 FNYEAQ (reference sequence). The CDR3 spans 17 residues. CDR3 sequence: CASSLAGGPNSGNTIYF. The CDR3, as DNA: TGTGCTAGCAGCTTAGCAGGAGGGCCGAACTCTGGAAACACCATATATTTT.

The chain links TRBV4-1 to TRBJ1-2, with TRBD1 identical over 10 bases. J was trimmed by 4 bases and V by 1 base; bases with no gene match: 9. Germline V lookup: CDR1 MGHRA, CDR2 YSYEKL. This CDR3 is 17 amino acids long. The CDR3 loop is CASSQVKGTGASYGYTF. Here the CDR3 DNA reads TGCGCCAGCAGCCAAGTTAAGGGGACAGGGGCGTCCTATGGCTACACCTTC.